These 27 T cell receptor beta chains share one sample of origin, sequenced in a study of blood T cell repertoires in COVID-19. The repertoire was sequenced with immunoSEQ multiplex PCR; TCRdb's copy has only in-frame clones and lacks some. Of tens of thousands of clones in the sample, 65% to 80% are singletons; the top ten hold about 11%. The sample taken for sequencing was peripheral blood. The receptors originated from a man in his 70s with acute or convalescent COVID-19.

V gene TRBV11-2 combines with J gene TRBJ1-1; possibly TRBD1 for D (6 bases). The CDR3 covers 13 residues. Per germline, CDR1 SGHAT and CDR2 FQNNGV. The germline V and J ends were trimmed by 5 bases and 3 bases, with 10 bases remaining between them. CDR3 nucleotide sequence: TGTGCCAGCAGCACCCAGGGGTACACTGAAGCTTTCTTT. It specifies CASSTQGYTEAFF.

The V call is TRBV7-3, the J call TRBJ1-1; D unclear. CDR1 is SGHTA, CDR2 FQGTGA, per germline. Trimming took off 2 bases at V and 1 base at J, with 17 bases between the two ends. The CDR3 loop spans 17 amino acids. The CDR3 coding sequence is TGTGCCAGCAGCTTATTGCCGGTGGGCAGATCGAACACTGAAGCTTTCTTT. It encodes CASSLLPVGRSNTEAFF.

The chain recombines TRBV11-2 with TRBJ1-1, with 9 bases that match TRBD1. Unmatched junction bases numbered 1, after V lost 2 bases and J lost 6 bases. This CDR3 contains 13 residues. Germline assignment: CDR1 SGHAT and CDR2 FQNNGV. CDR3 in DNA: TGTGCCAGCAGCTTAAGGGACAGGGCTGAAGCTTTCTTT. It codes for CASSLRDRAEAFF.

V usage is TRBV29-1 and J usage is TRBJ1-1, with D unclear. The CDR3 totals 12 residues. Germline assignment: CDR1 SQVTM and CDR2 ANQGSEA. Trimming removed 4 bases at V and 4 bases at J, with 10 bases between. The chain's CDR3 is CSVVRLSTEAFF. The CDR3 DNA reads as TGCAGCGTTGTCAGGTTGAGCACTGAAGCTTTCTTT.

The rearrangement links TRBV20-1 to TRBJ2-7, with D maybe TRBD2 (6 bases). The V gene lost 2 bases and the J gene lost 5 bases, with 7 bases spanning the gap. Germline values: CDR1 DFQATT, CDR2 SNEGSKA (reference sequence). The CDR3 length is 11 residues. CDR3 in DNA: TGCAGTGCTAGAACGGGGGACGAGCAGTACTTC. This sequence encodes CSARTGDEQYF.

V is TRBV5-1 and J is TRBJ1-1; D is undetermined. The ends were cut back, 0 bases at V and 5 bases at J, with 11 bases in the middle. Germline lookup yields CDR1 SGHRS and CDR2 YFSETQ. The CDR3 is 14 residues long. The CDR3 nucleotides read TGCGCCAGCAGCTTGGACCGGGATGGGACTGAAGCTTTCTTT. This gives the protein CASSLDRDGTEAFF.

This chain connects TRBV24-1 to TRBJ1-5; D possibly corresponds to TRBD1 (5 bases). The germline gives CDR1 KGHDR, CDR2 SFDVKD. V gave up 7 bases and J gave up 6 bases, with 15 bases separating them. The CDR3 loop spans 14 amino acids. In nucleotides, the CDR3 is TGTGCCACCAGAATAGGGGAATTAGGTCAGCCCCAGCATTTT. This gives the protein CATRIGELGQPQHF.

The CDR3 spells CASSQQGADAGELFF. The CDR3 DNA sequence: TGCGCCAGCAGCCAACAGGGGGCTGACGCCGGGGAGCTGTTTTTT. The chain uses TRBV5-1 and TRBJ2-2; TRBD1 matches at 9 bases. Trimming cost V 4 bases and J 6 bases; bases outside gene matches: 7. Germline loops: CDR1 SGHRS, CDR2 YFSETQ. The CDR3 spans 15 residues.

The chain has TRBV9 and TRBJ2-7; 8 bases map to TRBD2. The CDR3 has 14 amino acids. Germline-derived CDR1 and CDR2 are SGDLS and YYNGEE. The ends lost 2 bases at V and 4 bases at J; junction bases unmatched: 5. CDR3 in amino acids: CASSVGREGYEQYF. As DNA, the CDR3 is TGTGCCAGCAGCGTCGGGAGGGAGGGGTACGAGCAGTACTTC.

The chain combines TRBV3-1 (or the pseudogene TRBV3-2) with TRBJ1-1; the D gene is possibly TRBD1 (6 bases). This CDR3 region has 13 residues. The ends were cut back, 3 bases at V and 5 bases at J, with 10 bases in the middle. CDR1 LGHDT and CDR2 YNNKEL come from the germline V gene (reference sequence). CDR3 DNA: TGTGCCAGCAGCCACCCCCAGGGGACTGAAGCTTTCTTT. Amino acid sequence: CASSHPQGTEAFF.

V and J are TRBV24-1 and TRBJ1-2; D is undetermined. The CDR3 has 13 amino acids. Germline CDR1 KGHDR, CDR2 SFDVKD. V lost 3 bases and J 3 bases, leaving 7 bases between the germline ends. CDR3 sequence: CATSDTGYYGYTF. The CDR3 DNA sequence: TGTGCCACCAGTGATACGGGGTACTATGGCTACACCTTC.

The chain couples TRBV5-6 to TRBJ1-2, with TRBD1 as a possible D gene (6 bases). The CDR3 spans 15 residues. Germline CDR1 is SGHDT and CDR2 is YYEEEE. The germline V and J ends were trimmed by 4 bases and 10 bases, with 23 bases remaining between them. The CDR3 coding sequence is TGTGCCAGCAGCACGGCCGGGACACGCGTTTCTTTCTACACCTTC. This codes for CASSTAGTRVSFYTF.

The chain combines TRBV5-1 with TRBJ1-3; a possible D gene is TRBD1 (6 bases). Looked up from germline, CDR1 is SGHRS and CDR2 is YFSETQ. The V gene lost 4 bases and the J gene lost 6 bases, with 17 bases spanning the gap. The CDR3 extends over 15 amino acids. The CDR3 DNA reads as TGCGCCAGCAGCCCCTTGGCAGGGGTGGAAAACACCATATATTTT. It is translated as CASSPLAGVENTIYF.

The CDR3 loop is CASSESSGGTLTDTQYF. The CDR3 nucleotides are TGCGCCAGCAGTGAGTCTAGCGGGGGAACGCTCACAGATACGCAGTATTTT. The V call is TRBV10-2, the J call TRBJ2-3, with 9 bases that match TRBD2. V lost 0 bases, J lost 2 bases, and 6 bases stayed unmatched. This CDR3 is 17 amino acids long. CDR1 WSHSY and CDR2 SAAADI come from the germline V gene.

This chain links TRBV2 with TRBJ2-3; TRBD2 agrees at 11 bases. The ends lost 5 bases at V and 3 bases at J; junction bases unmatched: 4. CDR3 length: 15 residues. The V gene's germline CDR1 is SNHLY and CDR2 FYNNEI. CDR3 protein: CASSSLAGGTDTQYF. In DNA form, the CDR3 reads TGTGCCAGCAGTTCCCTAGCGGGGGGAACAGATACGCAGTATTTT. Drawing the rest from reference TRBV2 and TRBJ2-3, the complete variable domain is EPEVTQTPSHQVTQMGQEVILRCVPISNHLYFYWYRQILGQKVEFLVSFYNNEISEKSEIFDDQFSVERPDGSNFTLKIRSTKLEDSAMYFCASSSLAGGTDTQYFGPGTRLTVL.

The chain employs TRBV7-7 and TRBJ2-5; D perhaps matches TRBD1 (6 bases). The CDR3 spans 13 residues. In germline, CDR1 is SSHAT, CDR2 FNYEAQ (reference sequence). V dropped 1 base and J dropped 13 bases, with 16 bases sitting between them. The CDR3 reads CASSLVSRGPLYF. The DNA for the CDR3 is TGTGCCAGCAGCTTAGTTAGCAGGGGTCCCTTGTACTTC. The full variable domain, its missing parts supplied by reference TRBV7-7 and TRBJ2-5, is GAGVSQSPRYKVTKRGQDVTLRCDPISSHATLYWYQQALGQGPEFLTYFNYEAQPDKSGLPSDRFSAERPEGSISTLTIQRTEQRDSAMYRCASSLVSRGPLYFGPGTRLLVL.

The sample holds a few counts of this clone. The chain carries TRBV13 and TRBJ2-2; D remains unclear. Germline V gene data show CDR1 as PRHDT and CDR2 as FYEKMQ (reference sequence). CDR3 length equals 15 residues. With 4 bases removed from V and 1 base from J, the gap between germline ends came to 10 bases. The CDR3: CASSSSDWNTGELFF. DNA for the CDR3: TGTGCCAGCAGCTCCTCCGACTGGAACACCGGGGAGCTGTTTTTT. Supplemented by reference TRBV13 and TRBJ2-2, the full variable domain reads AAGVIQSPRHLIKEKRETATLKCYPIPRHDTVYWYQQGPGQDPQFLISFYEKMQSDKGSIPDRFSAQQFSDYHSELNMSSLELGDSALYFCASSSSDWNTGELFFGEGSRLTVL.

The CDR3 DNA follows: TGTGCCAGTAGTATAGTATCGACAGCGAACACCGGGGAGCTGTTTTTT. Protein: CASSIVSTANTGELFF. J is TRBJ2-2 and V is TRBV19, with D perhaps TRBD1 (5 bases). Deletions cut 1 base from V and 0 bases from J, with 9 bases between. CDR1 is LNHDA, CDR2 SQIVND, per germline (reference sequence). The CDR3 totals 16 residues.

The CDR3: CASSSGSGGAASTDTQYF. DNA for the CDR3: TGTGCCAGCAGCTCAGGTAGCGGGGGGGCCGCCAGCACAGATACGCAGTATTTT. V gene TRBV9 combines with J gene TRBJ2-3; the match to TRBD2 covers 11 bases. The CDR3 extends over 18 amino acids. Germline values: CDR1 SGDLS, CDR2 YYNGEE. Trimming took 4 bases from V and 0 from J; bases not matched to a gene: 10.

CDR3 sequence (DNA): TGTGCCAGCAGCCTTCTCGGGACAGGGCTTAACTATGGCTACACCTTC. Its protein is CASSLLGTGLNYGYTF. This chain links TRBV5-8 with TRBJ1-2, with TRBD1 matching over 9 bases. This CDR3 region has 16 residues. Trimming cost V 4 bases and J 1 base; bases outside gene matches: 8. Per the germline V gene, CDR1 is SGHTS and CDR2 is YDEGEE.

The V and J genes are TRBV28 and TRBJ2-7; possible D gene TRBD2, 5 bases. CDR1 and CDR2 from the germline V gene are MDHEN and SYDVKM. The CDR3 loop spans 15 amino acids. Trimming stripped 1 base from V and 0 bases from J, with 10 bases between. The CDR3, as DNA: TGTGCCAGCAGTTTATCGGCGGGTAGCTCCTACGAGCAGTACTTC. It yields the protein CASSLSAGSSYEQYF.

The V call is TRBV6-5, the J call TRBJ2-7, with 8 bases identical to TRBD1. Germline loops: CDR1 MNHEY, CDR2 SVGAGI. V gave up 5 bases and J gave up 6 bases; unmatched junction bases: 9. The CDR3 extends over 14 amino acids. The DNA for the CDR3 is TGTGCCAGCAGTCTCTCTCAGGGGGCTGGCGAGCAGTACGTC. Its protein product is CASSLSQGAGEQYV.

The gene calls are TRBV18 and TRBJ1-6; the match to TRBD1 covers 8 bases. Trimming cost V 8 bases and J 4 bases; bases outside gene matches: 7. Looked up from germline, CDR1 is KGHSH and CDR2 is LQKENI. This CDR3 has 15 residues. This CDR3 reads CASADGQGYNSPLHF. CDR3 nucleotides: TGTGCCAGCGCGGACGGACAGGGATATAATTCACCCCTCCACTTT.

The rearrangement links TRBV4-1 to TRBJ1-2; the match to TRBD1 covers 9 bases. The CDR3 contains 16 residues. Germline lookup yields CDR1 MGHRA and CDR2 YSYEKL. Trimming took 4 bases from V and 0 from J; bases not matched to a gene: 6. For the CDR3, the DNA is TGCGCCAGCAGCCCTTCCGGGACAGGGACTAACTATGGCTACACCTTC. It specifies CASSPSGTGTNYGYTF.

The chain uses TRBV5-1 and TRBJ2-1; 10 bases fit TRBD1. This CDR3 has 15 amino acids. Germline V gene data show CDR1 as SGHRS and CDR2 as YFSETQ. The junction had 6 bases not matched to a gene; V was cut back by 2 bases and J by 7 bases. CDR3 sequence reads: CASSLRQGAGNEQFF. As DNA, the CDR3 is TGCGCCAGCAGCTTAAGACAGGGGGCAGGGAATGAGCAGTTCTTC.

V usage is TRBV19 and J usage is TRBJ2-1, with TRBD2 matching 7 bases. The ends lost 2 bases at V and 7 bases at J; junction bases unmatched: 8. The CDR3 extends over 15 amino acids. Germline V gives CDR1 LNHDA, CDR2 SQIVND (reference sequence). Here the CDR3 DNA reads TGTGCCAGTAGTATAATCCTAGCGGAAGGGAATGAGCAGTTCTTC. It translates to CASSIILAEGNEQFF. Drawing the rest from reference TRBV19 and TRBJ2-1, the complete variable domain is DGGITQSPKYLFRKEGQNVTLSCEQNLNHDAMYWYRQDPGQGLRLIYYSQIVNDFQKGDIAEGYSVSREKKESFPLTVTSAQKNPTAFYLCASSIILAEGNEQFFGPGTRLTVL.

This clone was picked up many times. This chain links TRBV6-1 with TRBJ2-7; the D gene is possibly TRBD1 (7 bases). This CDR3 has 15 residues. V was pared by 0 bases and J by 4 bases, with 13 bases between. CDR1 and CDR2 from the germline V gene are MNHNS and SASEGT. The CDR3 nucleotides are TGTGCCAGCAGTGAAGCGGGCAGGGGGGCGTACGAGCAGTACTTC. Translating gives CASSEAGRGAYEQYF.